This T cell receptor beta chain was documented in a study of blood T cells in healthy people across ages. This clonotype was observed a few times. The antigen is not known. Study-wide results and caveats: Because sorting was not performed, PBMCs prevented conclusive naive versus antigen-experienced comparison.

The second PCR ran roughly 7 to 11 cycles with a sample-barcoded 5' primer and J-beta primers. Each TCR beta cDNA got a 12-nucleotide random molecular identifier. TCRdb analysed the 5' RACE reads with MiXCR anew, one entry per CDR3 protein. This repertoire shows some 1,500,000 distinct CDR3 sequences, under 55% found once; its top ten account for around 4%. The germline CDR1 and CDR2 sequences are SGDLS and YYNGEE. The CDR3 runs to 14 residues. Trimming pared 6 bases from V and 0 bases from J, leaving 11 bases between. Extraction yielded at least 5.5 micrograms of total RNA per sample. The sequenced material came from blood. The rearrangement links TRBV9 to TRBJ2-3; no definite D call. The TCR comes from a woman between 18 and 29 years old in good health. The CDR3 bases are TGTGCCAGCACCCCTACGTCTAGCACAGATACGCAGTATTTT. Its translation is CASTPTSSTDTQYF. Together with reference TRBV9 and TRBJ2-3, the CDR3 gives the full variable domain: DSGVTQTPKHLITATGQRVTLRCSPRSGDLSVYWYQQSLDQGLQFLIQYYNGEERAKGNILERFSAQQFPDLHSELNLSSLELGDSALYFCASTPTSSTDTQYFGPGTRLTVL.